These T cell receptor beta chains were read from a single sample in a study of cytomegalovirus exposure and HLA in healthy donors. TCRdb keeps only in-frame clones here, not all; method: immunoSEQ multiplex PCR. Seen here are about 200,000 clones, 70% to 80% observed once, and the top ten hold less than 3.5%. Sample: PBMCs. The receptors shown here come from a woman aged 30 to 39 in good health and CMV-seronegative. CDR3s include the opening cysteine and the closing phenylalanine or tryptophan. A D gene is named only where the DNA matches it firmly. Only some rows state a clone size, as once, few, many or a class for expanded clones.

NA	TRBV27	TRBD2	TRBJ2-7	CASRKNRGAYEQYF	TGTGCCAGCAGGAAAAATCGGGGGGCCTACGAGCAGTACTTC
NA	TRBV6-1	TRBD2	TRBJ2-3	CASSEGGGGANTQYF	TGTGCCAGCAGTGAAGGGGGCGGGGGGGCAAATACGCAGTATTTT
NA	TRBV5-1	TRBD2	TRBJ2-7	CASSRGLAGDYEQYF	TGCGCCAGCAGCCGGGGACTAGCGGGAGACTACGAGCAGTACTTC
few	TRBV27	NA	TRBJ1-2	CASSFHATTNYGYTF	TGTGCCAGCAGTTTTCACGCGACTACTAACTATGGCTACACCTTC
NA	TRBV7-8	TRBD1	TRBJ1-1	CASSPRQGHTEAFF	TGTGCCAGCAGCCCCCGACAGGGCCACACTGAAGCTTTCTTT
NA	TRBV18	NA	TRBJ1-5	CASSAIGAGDQPQHF	TGTGCCAGCTCAGCTATCGGGGCAGGGGATCAGCCCCAGCATTTT
NA	TRBV19	TRBD2	TRBJ2-7	CASTRTSGRPYEQYF	TGTGCCAGTACCAGGACTAGCGGGAGGCCCTACGAGCAGTACTTC
NA	TRBV9	NA	TRBJ2-7	CASSVAVAPTYEQYF	TGTGCCAGCAGCGTAGCTGTAGCGCCGACCTACGAGCAGTACTTC
NA	TRBV6-4	TRBD2	TRBJ2-3	CASSDSSGGSTDTQYF	TGTGCCAGCAGTGACTCCAGCGGGGGGAGCACAGATACGCAGTATTTT
NA	TRBV6-5	TRBD1	TRBJ2-7	CASSRGQEQYF	TGTGCCAGCAGCAGGGGGCAAGAGCAGTACTTC